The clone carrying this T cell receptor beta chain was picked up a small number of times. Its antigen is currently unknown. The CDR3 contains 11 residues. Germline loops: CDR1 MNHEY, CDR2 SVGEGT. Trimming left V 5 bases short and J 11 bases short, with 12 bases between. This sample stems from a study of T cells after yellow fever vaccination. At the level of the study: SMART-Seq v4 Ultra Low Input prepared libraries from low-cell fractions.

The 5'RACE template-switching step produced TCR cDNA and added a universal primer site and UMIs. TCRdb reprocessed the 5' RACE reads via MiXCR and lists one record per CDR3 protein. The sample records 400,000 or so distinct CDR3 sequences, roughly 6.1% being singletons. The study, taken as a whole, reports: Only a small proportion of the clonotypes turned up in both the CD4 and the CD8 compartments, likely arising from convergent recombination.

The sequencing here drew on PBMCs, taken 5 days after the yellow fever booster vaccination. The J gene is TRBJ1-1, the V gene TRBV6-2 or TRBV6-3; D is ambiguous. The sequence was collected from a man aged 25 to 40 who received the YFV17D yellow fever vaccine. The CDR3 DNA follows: TGTGCCAGCAGTCACGGATCAGGCGCTTTCTTT. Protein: CASSHGSGAFF.